This T cell receptor beta chain originates from a study of spatial heterogeneity in lung cancer. Overall study: A consistent excess of beta-chain over alpha-chain sequences was detected.

Every TCR cDNA molecule bore a unique molecular identifier. TCRdb ran MiXCR on the 5' RACE reads and lists one entry per CDR3 protein. The sample lists fewer than 40,000 distinct CDR3 sequences, roughly 8% occurring once. This sample's time point: sample taken at primary tumor resection. Whole RNA came from tumor, nontumor lung or frozen PBMC and was sequenced without being sorted. This clonotype has at least ten counts. This material consisted of PBMCs, taken at surgery. This clonotype originated in a male donor with early-stage non-small cell lung cancer.

The CDR3 region is CASSGLAGAYNEQFF. DNA for the CDR3: TGTGCCAGCAGCGGACTAGCGGGGGCCTACAATGAGCAGTTCTTC. The V call is TRBV5-6, the J call TRBJ2-1, with 13 bases that match TRBD2. The CDR3 extends over 15 amino acids. In germline, CDR1 is SGHDT, CDR2 YYEEEE. V shed 4 bases and J 2 bases; nucleotides not matched to a gene: 0.